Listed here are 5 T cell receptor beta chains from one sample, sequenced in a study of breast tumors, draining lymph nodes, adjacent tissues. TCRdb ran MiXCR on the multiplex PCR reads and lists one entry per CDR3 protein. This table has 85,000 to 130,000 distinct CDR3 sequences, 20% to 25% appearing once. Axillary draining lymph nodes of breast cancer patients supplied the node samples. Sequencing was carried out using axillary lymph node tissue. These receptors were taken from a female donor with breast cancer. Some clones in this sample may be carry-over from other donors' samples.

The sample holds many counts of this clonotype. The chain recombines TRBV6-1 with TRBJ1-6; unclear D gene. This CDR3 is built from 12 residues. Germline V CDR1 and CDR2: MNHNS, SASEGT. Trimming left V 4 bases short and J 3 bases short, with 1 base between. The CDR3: CASSGYNSPLHF. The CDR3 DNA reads TGTGCCAGCAGTGGCTATAATTCACCCCTCCACTTT.

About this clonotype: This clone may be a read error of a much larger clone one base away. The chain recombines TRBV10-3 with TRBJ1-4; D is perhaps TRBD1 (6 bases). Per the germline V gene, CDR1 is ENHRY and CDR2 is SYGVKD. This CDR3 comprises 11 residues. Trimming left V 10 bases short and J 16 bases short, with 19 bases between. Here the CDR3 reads CATGENREPFF. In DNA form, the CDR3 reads TGTGCCACCGGAGAAAACAGGGAACCGTTTTTT.

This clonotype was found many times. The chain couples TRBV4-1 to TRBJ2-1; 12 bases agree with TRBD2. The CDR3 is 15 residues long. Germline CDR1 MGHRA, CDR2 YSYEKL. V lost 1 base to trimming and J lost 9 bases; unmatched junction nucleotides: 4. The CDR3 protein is CASSQGLAGVTEQFF. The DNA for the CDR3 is TGCGCCAGCAGCCAAGGACTAGCGGGGGTAACTGAGCAGTTCTTC.

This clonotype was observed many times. CDR3 protein: CASSEIGNTGNTIYF. The CDR3 DNA reads TGTGCCAGCAGTGAAATTGGTAACACTGGAAACACCATATATTTT. This rearrangement joins TRBV2 to TRBJ1-3; no firm D call. This CDR3 contains 15 residues. Per the germline V gene, CDR1 is SNHLY and CDR2 is FYNNEI. Trimming removed 2 bases at V and 2 bases at J, with 10 bases between.

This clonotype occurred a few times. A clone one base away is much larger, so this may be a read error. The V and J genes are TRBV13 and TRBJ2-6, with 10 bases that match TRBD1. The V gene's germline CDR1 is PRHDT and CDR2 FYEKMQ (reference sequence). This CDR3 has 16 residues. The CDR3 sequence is CASSMDRGAGANVPTF. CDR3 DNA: TGTGCCAGCAGCATGGACAGGGGGGCGGGGGCCAACGTCCCGACTTTC. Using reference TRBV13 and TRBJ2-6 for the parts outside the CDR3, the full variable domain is AAGVIQSPRHLIKEKRETATLKCYPIPRHDTVYWYQQGPGQDPQFLISFYEKMQSDKGSIPDRFSAQQFSDYHSELNMSSLELGDSALYFCASSMDRGAGANVPTFGAGSRLTVL.